Listed here are 28 T cell receptor beta chains from one sample, sequenced in a study of T cells in Graves' hyperthyroidism and ophthalmopathy. Amplification yielded TCR beta CDR3 regions, with RNA transcripts as the source. A set of HTBI primers served as the primers for a first-round RT-PCR of the TCR CDR3. TCRdb fed the multiplex PCR reads into MiXCR, producing one record per CDR3 protein. The table records around 660,000 distinct CDR3 sequences, 45% of them present only once. Sequenced: peripheral blood or thyroid tissue (not recorded which). The origin of the receptors is an adult man with Graves' disease, either hyperthyroidism or ophthalmopathy (not recorded which).

The genes are TRBV20-1 and TRBJ1-1; TRBD1 is a possible D gene (6 bases). The CDR3 consists of 15 residues. Germline values: CDR1 DFQATT, CDR2 SNEGSKA (reference sequence). Trimming removed 3 bases at V and 2 bases at J, with 16 bases between. The DNA for the CDR3 is TGCAGTGCTAGCCCCACCAGACAGGCTAACACTGAAGCTTTCTTT. It encodes CSASPTRQANTEAFF.

The chain joins TRBV6-6 to TRBJ1-6; D remains ambiguous. Trimming took off 7 bases at V and 6 bases at J, with 13 bases between the two ends. The CDR3 totals 14 residues. Germline-derived CDR1 and CDR2 are MNHNY and SVGAGI (reference sequence). The CDR3, as DNA: TGTGCCAGCACCGAAAAGGGTTTTAATTCACCCCTCCACTTT. Protein: CASTEKGFNSPLHF.

J is TRBJ2-3 and V is TRBV29-1; 10 bases fit TRBD2. The length of the CDR3 is 13 residues. Germline CDR1 is SQVTM and CDR2 is ANQGSEA. The trim removed 8 bases at V and 0 bases at J, leaving 2 bases unmatched. CDR3 loop: CSSSGGSTDTQYF. The CDR3 region has the DNA TGCAGCTCTAGCGGGGGTAGCACAGATACGCAGTATTTT.

This chain connects TRBV6-5 to TRBJ2-7; D perhaps matches TRBD1 (6 bases). CDR3 size: 12 residues. In germline, CDR1 is MNHEY, CDR2 SVGAGI. Trimming left V 6 bases short and J 6 bases short, with 12 bases between. The CDR3 is CASRQGYGEQYF. The CDR3 DNA reads TGTGCCAGCAGACAGGGCTACGGCGAGCAGTACTTC.

This clonotype was seen a handful of times. The chain joins TRBV20-1 to TRBJ1-2; D is possibly TRBD1 (5 bases). Trimming shortened V by 7 bases and J by 6 bases, and 21 bases separated the two germline ends. This CDR3 has 14 residues. Germline lookup yields CDR1 DFQATT and CDR2 SNEGSKA (reference sequence). The CDR3 loop is CSVTLKGQGDGYTF. The CDR3 coding sequence is TGCAGTGTCACCCTAAAGGGCCAGGGAGATGGCTACACCTTC.

This clonotype has just a few counts. The chain joins TRBV12-3 or TRBV12-4 to TRBJ2-7; no clear D. Between the trimmed V and J ends, which lost 3 bases and 0 bases, there was a span of 9 bases. This CDR3 comprises 14 residues. CDR3 in amino acids: CASSLVLYSYEQYF. In DNA, the CDR3 is TGTGCCAGCAGTTTGGTTCTGTACTCCTACGAGCAGTACTTC.

CDR3 region: CASSVHTEAGNTIYF. The CDR3 nucleotides are TGTGCCAGCAGCGTCCACACTGAAGCTGGAAACACCATATATTTT. This rearrangement joins TRBV2 to TRBJ1-3; the D is unclear. The V gene's germline CDR1 is SNHLY and CDR2 FYNNEI. This CDR3 spans 15 amino acids. V was pared by 6 bases and J by 2 bases, with 14 bases between. The full variable domain, its missing parts supplied by reference TRBV2 and TRBJ1-3, is EPEVTQTPSHQVTQMGQEVILRCVPISNHLYFYWYRQILGQKVEFLVSFYNNEISEKSEIFDDQFSVERPDGSNFTLKIRSTKLEDSAMYFCASSVHTEAGNTIYFGEGSWLTVV.

This clonotype was seen repeatedly, ten times or more. This chain joins TRBV25-1 and TRBJ1-1; D is undetermined. Germline CDR1 is MGHDK and CDR2 is SYGVNS. V dropped 3 bases and J dropped 6 bases, with 8 bases sitting between them. The CDR3 loop spans 12 amino acids. CDR3 in DNA: TGTGCCAGCAGTGATGGAAGGGCTGAAGCTTTCTTT. It codes for CASSDGRAEAFF.

This clonotype was seen a handful of times. V usage is TRBV7-3 and J usage is TRBJ2-5; 11 positions match TRBD2. Per germline, CDR1 SGHTA and CDR2 FQGTGA. After removal of 4 bases from V and 5 bases from J, the junction contained 6 bases not matched to a gene. This CDR3 has 15 residues. CDR3 protein: CASSYSGRAEETQYF. CDR3 DNA sequence: TGTGCCAGCAGCTATAGCGGGAGGGCCGAGGAGACCCAGTACTTC.

For this clonotype: A much bigger clone sits one base away, suggesting this may be a read error. The chain combines TRBV7-6 with TRBJ1-1; 7 nucleotides agree with TRBD1. In germline, CDR1 is SGHVS, CDR2 FNYEAQ. This CDR3 has 15 amino acids. V shed 1 base, J shed 3 bases, and the junction held 5 bases outside the gene matches. CDR3 residues: CASSLVSQGDTEAFF. CDR3 bases: TGTGCCAGCAGCTTAGTGTCGCAGGGGGACACTGAAGCTTTCTTT. The complete variable domain, with remaining parts taken from reference TRBV7-6 and TRBJ1-1, reads GAGVSQSPRYKVTKRGQDVALRCDPISGHVSLYWYRQALGQGPEFLTYFNYEAQQDKSGLPNDRFSAERPEGSISTLTIQRTEQRDSAMYRCASSLVSQGDTEAFFGQGTRLTVV.

The chain is built from TRBV5-5 and TRBJ1-4, with TRBD1 as a possible D gene (5 bases). V dropped 5 bases and J dropped 6 bases, with 23 bases sitting between them. Germline V gene sequence: CDR1 SGHKS, CDR2 YYEKEE (reference sequence). The length of the CDR3 is 17 residues. The chain's CDR3 is CASRTVPGRQGDEKLFF. The CDR3 DNA follows: TGTGCCAGCAGAACCGTCCCGGGACGGCAGGGAGATGAAAAACTGTTTTTT.

V is TRBV29-1 and J is TRBJ1-4, with TRBD1 identical over 8 bases. V trimming: 1 base; J trimming: 2 bases; junction bases outside the gene matches: 6. This CDR3 has 16 amino acids. Germline-derived CDR1 and CDR2 are SQVTM and ANQGSEA. CDR3 sequence (DNA): TGCAGCGTTGAAGGGACAGGGACATGGACTAATGAAAAACTGTTTTTT. Protein product: CSVEGTGTWTNEKLFF.

V is TRBV6-5 and J is TRBJ2-7, with TRBD2 matching over 8 bases. The CDR3 contains 14 residues. The J segment lost 3 bases and the V segment lost 2 bases, leaving 3 bases of the junction unmatched. The germline V gene has CDR1 MNHEY and CDR2 SVGAGI. The chain's CDR3 is CASSYGAGVYEQYF. The CDR3, as DNA: TGTGCCAGCAGTTACGGAGCGGGGGTCTACGAGCAGTACTTC.

Concerning this clonotype: No conserved phenylalanine or tryptophan is present at the end of the CDR3, so a read error is the likely explanation. J is TRBJ2-2 and V is TRBV7-3; D not certain. Germline loops: CDR1 SGHTA, CDR2 FQGTGA. This CDR3 has 15 amino acids. The germline V and J ends were trimmed by 4 bases and 1 base, with 10 bases remaining between them. CDR3 DNA sequence: TGTGCCAGCAGCTCCGGGCCGCAGAACACCGGGGAGCTGTTTCTT. It codes for CASSSGPQNTGELFL.

This clonotype is a singleton in its sample. The V call is TRBV7-3, the J call TRBJ2-7; TRBD1 is a possible D gene (5 bases). Germline assignment: CDR1 SGHTA and CDR2 FQGTGA. Trimming shortened V by 5 bases and J by 2 bases, and 22 bases separated the two germline ends. The CDR3 is 17 amino acids. Written as DNA, the CDR3 is TGTGCCAGCAGCCAAGATTGGACACATACCTATGCCTACGAGCAGTACTTC. It yields the protein CASSQDWTHTYAYEQYF.

The V gene is TRBV5-1, the J gene TRBJ1-3, with 10 bases identical to TRBD1. This CDR3 comprises 18 residues. Per the germline V gene, CDR1 is SGHRS and CDR2 is YFSETQ. The J segment lost 8 bases and the V segment lost 4 bases, leaving 18 bases of the junction unmatched. The CDR3: CASSLPRRDRGTGDTIYF. The CDR3 DNA reads TGCGCCAGCAGCCTACCCCGCCGGGACAGGGGAACTGGTGACACCATATATTTT.

This clonotype was found many times. The chain employs TRBV20-1 and TRBJ2-7, with 7 bases aligning to TRBD1. Germline-derived CDR1 and CDR2 are DFQATT and SNEGSKA (reference sequence). V lost 1 base to trimming and J lost 0 bases; unmatched junction nucleotides: 3. The CDR3 sequence is 14 residues long. The CDR3 coding sequence is TGCAGTGCTAGAGGCCGGGACAGCTCCTACGAGCAGTACTTC. It yields the protein CSARGRDSSYEQYF.

This CDR3 is CASSLDRTLSYEQYF. CDR3 DNA: TGTGCCAGCAGCTTAGATAGGACACTCTCCTACGAGCAGTACTTC. The chain uses TRBV7-8 and TRBJ2-7; weak D call: TRBD1 (5 bases). CDR1 and CDR2 from the germline V gene are SGHVS and FQNEAQ. This CDR3 has 15 residues. The V gene lost 1 base and the J gene lost 0 bases, with 10 bases spanning the gap.

This clonotype was seen a handful of times. The rearrangement joins TRBV7-2 to TRBJ2-5; 9 bases are a match to TRBD2. After removal of 5 bases from V and 2 bases from J, the junction contained 15 bases not matched to a gene. This CDR3 spans 18 amino acids. Germline V CDR1 and CDR2: SGHTA, FQGNSA. The chain's CDR3 is CASSQGRSAGGNQETQYF. DNA for the CDR3: TGTGCCAGCAGCCAAGGCCGATCGGCGGGGGGGAATCAAGAGACCCAGTACTTC.

Comment on this clonotype: Possible read error: a much larger clone is one base away. The V gene is TRBV7-9, the J gene TRBJ1-2; possible D gene TRBD1, 5 bases. V was shortened by 2 bases and J by 4 bases, with 11 bases between the two germline ends. The CDR3 is 14 residues long. Germline CDR1 and CDR2: SEHNR and FQNEAQ (reference sequence). CDR3 loop: CASSLRTSPYGYTF. CDR3 DNA: TGTGCCAGCAGCTTAAGGACATCCCCCTATGGCTACACCTTC.

This clonotype was seen a few times. The chain recombines TRBV2 with TRBJ1-1, with TRBD1 matching over 8 bases. There are 14 residues in the CDR3. Germline V gene lookup returns CDR1 SNHLY and CDR2 FYNNEI. The ends lost 6 bases at V and 7 bases at J; junction bases unmatched: 10. CDR3 bases: TGTGCCAGCAGCCGCGGACAGGGCAGCCTTGAAGCTTTCTTT. The encoded protein is CASSRGQGSLEAFF.

This clonotype has just one count. This CDR3 is CASSLALARSYEQYF. CDR3 DNA sequence: TGTGCCAGCAGCTTAGCACTAGCCCGTTCCTACGAGCAGTACTTC. This chain connects TRBV7-8 to TRBJ2-7, with D tentatively TRBD2 (6 bases). V shed 0 bases and J shed 1 base, with 10 bases lying between them. CDR1 is SGHVS and CDR2 is FQNEAQ in the germline V gene. The CDR3 sequence is 15 residues long.

This clonotype was observed at least ten times. For the CDR3, the DNA is TGTGCCAGCAGTGAGGCGGTGAACCTAGTCACCGGGGAGCTGTTTTTT. Encoded protein: CASSEAVNLVTGELFF. The rearrangement uses TRBV25-1 and TRBJ2-2; D is unclear. CDR1 is MGHDK and CDR2 is SYGVNS in the germline V gene. Trimming shortened V by 3 bases and J by 4 bases, and 15 bases separated the two germline ends. This CDR3 has 16 residues. The full variable domain, completed using reference TRBV25-1 and TRBJ2-2, is EADIYQTPRYLVIGTGKKITLECSQTMGHDKMYWYQQDPGMELHLIHYSYGVNSTEKGDLSSESTVSRIRTEHFPLTLESARPSHTSQYLCASSEAVNLVTGELFFGEGSRLTVL.

At least ten counts were recorded for this clonotype. The rearrangement links TRBV15 to TRBJ2-7; tentatively, D is TRBD1 (5 bases). V gave up 0 bases and J gave up 3 bases, with 12 bases separating them. The CDR3 runs 15 residues. CDR1 LNHNV and CDR2 YYDKDF come from the germline V gene (reference sequence). Here the CDR3 DNA reads TGTGCCACCAGCAGAGACGAAGGGGCCTACTACGAGCAGTACTTC. It codes for CATSRDEGAYYEQYF.

This clonotype was seen ten or more times. This chain connects TRBV7-9 to TRBJ2-7; no clear D gene. CDR1 is SEHNR, CDR2 FQNEAQ, per germline (reference sequence). The CDR3 length is 11 residues. V was cut by 4 bases and J by 6 bases, with 7 bases left in between. The CDR3 sequence: CASSSVTEQYF. The DNA for the CDR3 is TGTGCCAGCAGCTCAGTCACCGAGCAGTACTTC.

This clonotype has just one count. The chain couples TRBV2 to TRBJ1-6, with 11 bases aligning to TRBD1. V lost 6 bases, J lost 12 bases, and 10 bases stayed unmatched. From germline, CDR1 is SNHLY and CDR2 FYNNEI. The CDR3 length is 15 residues. CDR3 protein: CASSFRDRGVGPLHF. The CDR3 coding sequence is TGTGCCAGCAGCTTCCGGGACAGGGGGGTCGGACCCCTCCACTTT.

CDR3 sequence: CASRGRSGDRELFF. The CDR3, as DNA: TGTGCCAGCAGAGGTCGTTCGGGCGACCGGGAGCTGTTTTTT. This chain uses TRBV2 with TRBJ2-2; D gene unclear. Germline lookup yields CDR1 SNHLY and CDR2 FYNNEI. This CDR3 comprises 14 residues. V was shortened by 6 bases and J by 9 bases, with 17 bases between the two germline ends.

The J gene is TRBJ1-2, the V gene TRBV7-2; D is possibly TRBD1 (5 bases). V dropped 5 bases and J dropped 8 bases, with 18 bases sitting between them. This CDR3 region has 14 residues. The germline V gene encodes CDR1 SGHTA and CDR2 FQGNSA. This chain's CDR3 is CASSHKQAAGGYTF. The CDR3 DNA follows: TGTGCCAGCAGCCACAAACAGGCTGCGGGGGGCTACACCTTC.